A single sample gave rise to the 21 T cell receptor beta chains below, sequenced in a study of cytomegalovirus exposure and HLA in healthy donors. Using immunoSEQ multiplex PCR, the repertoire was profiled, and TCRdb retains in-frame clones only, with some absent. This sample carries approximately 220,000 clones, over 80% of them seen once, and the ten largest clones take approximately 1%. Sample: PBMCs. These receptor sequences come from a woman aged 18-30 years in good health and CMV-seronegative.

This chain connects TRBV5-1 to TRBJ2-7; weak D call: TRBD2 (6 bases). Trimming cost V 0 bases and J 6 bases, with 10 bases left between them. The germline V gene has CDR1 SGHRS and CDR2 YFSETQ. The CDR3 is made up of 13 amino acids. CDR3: CASSLAGEVEQYF. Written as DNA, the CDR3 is TGCGCCAGCAGCTTGGCGGGGGAGGTCGAGCAGTACTTC.

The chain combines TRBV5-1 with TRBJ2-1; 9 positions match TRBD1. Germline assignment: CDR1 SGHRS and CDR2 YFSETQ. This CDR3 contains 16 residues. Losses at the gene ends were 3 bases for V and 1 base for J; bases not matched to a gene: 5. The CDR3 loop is CASSWTGVGSYNEQFF. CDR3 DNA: TGCGCCAGCAGCTGGACAGGGGTCGGATCCTACAATGAGCAGTTCTTC.

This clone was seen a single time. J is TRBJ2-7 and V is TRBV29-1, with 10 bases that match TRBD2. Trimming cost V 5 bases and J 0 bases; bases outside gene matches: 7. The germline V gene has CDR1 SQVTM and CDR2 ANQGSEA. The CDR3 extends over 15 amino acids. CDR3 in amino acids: CSVSGLAESSYEQYF. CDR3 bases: TGCAGCGTTTCCGGACTAGCGGAATCCTCCTACGAGCAGTACTTC.

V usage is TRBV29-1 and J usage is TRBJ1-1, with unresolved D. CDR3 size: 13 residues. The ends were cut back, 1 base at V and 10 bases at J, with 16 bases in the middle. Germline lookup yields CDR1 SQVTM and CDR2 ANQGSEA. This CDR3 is CSVEGVGEGRAFF. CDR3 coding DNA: TGCAGCGTTGAAGGGGTCGGTGAGGGAAGAGCTTTCTTT. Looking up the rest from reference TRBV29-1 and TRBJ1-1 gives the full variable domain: SAVISQKPSRDICQRGTSLTIQCQVDSQVTMMFWYRQQPGQSLTLIATANQGSEATYESGFVIDKFPISRPNLTFSTLTVSNMSPEDSSIYLCSVEGVGEGRAFFGQGTRLTVV.

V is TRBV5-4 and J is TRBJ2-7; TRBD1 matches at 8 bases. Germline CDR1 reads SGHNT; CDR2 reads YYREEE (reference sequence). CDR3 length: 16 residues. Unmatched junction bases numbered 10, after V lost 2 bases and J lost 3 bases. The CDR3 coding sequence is TGTGCCAGCAGCTTCCGGGGCGGACAGGGAATCTACGAGCAGTACTTC. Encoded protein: CASSFRGGQGIYEQYF.

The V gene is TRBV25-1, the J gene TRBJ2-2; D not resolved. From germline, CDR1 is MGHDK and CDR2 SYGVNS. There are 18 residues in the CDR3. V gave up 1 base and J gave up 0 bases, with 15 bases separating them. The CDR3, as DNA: TGTGCCAGCAGTGAATTAACCATCCCGGTGCCGAACACCGGGGAGCTGTTTTTT. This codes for CASSELTIPVPNTGELFF. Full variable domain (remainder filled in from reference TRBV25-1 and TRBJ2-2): EADIYQTPRYLVIGTGKKITLECSQTMGHDKMYWYQQDPGMELHLIHYSYGVNSTEKGDLSSESTVSRIRTEHFPLTLESARPSHTSQYLCASSELTIPVPNTGELFFGEGSRLTVL.

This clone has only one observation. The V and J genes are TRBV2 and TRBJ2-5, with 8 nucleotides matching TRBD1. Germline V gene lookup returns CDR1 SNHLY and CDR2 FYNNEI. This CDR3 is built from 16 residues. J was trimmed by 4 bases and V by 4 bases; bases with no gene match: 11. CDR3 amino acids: CASSVFQGATGETQYF. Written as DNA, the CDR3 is TGTGCCAGCAGTGTATTCCAGGGGGCGACGGGAGAGACCCAGTACTTC.

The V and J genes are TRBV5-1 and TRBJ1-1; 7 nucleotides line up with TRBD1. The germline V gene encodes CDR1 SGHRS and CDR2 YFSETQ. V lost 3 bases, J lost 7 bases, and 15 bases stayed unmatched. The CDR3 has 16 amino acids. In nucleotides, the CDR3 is TGCGCCAGCAGCTCCCCACGGCCAGGGGGAGGTGGTGAAGCTTTCTTT. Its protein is CASSSPRPGGGGEAFF. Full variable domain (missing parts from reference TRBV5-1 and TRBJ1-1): KAGVTQTPRYLIKTRGQQVTLSCSPISGHRSVSWYQQTPGQGLQFLFEYFSETQRNKGNFPGRFSGRQFSNSRSEMNVSTLELGDSALYLCASSSPRPGGGGEAFFGQGTRLTVV.

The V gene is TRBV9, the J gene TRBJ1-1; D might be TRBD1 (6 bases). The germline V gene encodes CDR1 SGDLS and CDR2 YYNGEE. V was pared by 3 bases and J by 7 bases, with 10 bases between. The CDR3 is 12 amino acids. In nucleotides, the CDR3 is TGTGCCAGCAGCGCAATCAGGGGTGAAGCTTTCTTT. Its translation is CASSAIRGEAFF.

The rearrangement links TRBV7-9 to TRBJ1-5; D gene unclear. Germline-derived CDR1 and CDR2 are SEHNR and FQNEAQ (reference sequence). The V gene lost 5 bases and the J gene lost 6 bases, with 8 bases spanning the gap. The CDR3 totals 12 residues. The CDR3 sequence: CASSTRLQPQHF. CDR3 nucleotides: TGTGCCAGCAGCACTAGACTTCAGCCCCAGCATTTT.

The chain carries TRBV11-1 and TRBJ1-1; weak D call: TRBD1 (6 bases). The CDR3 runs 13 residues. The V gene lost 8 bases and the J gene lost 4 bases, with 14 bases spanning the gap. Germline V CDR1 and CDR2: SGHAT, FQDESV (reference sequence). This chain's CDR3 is CASRNRVGTEAFF. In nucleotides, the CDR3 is TGTGCCAGCCGTAACAGGGTCGGCACTGAAGCTTTCTTT.

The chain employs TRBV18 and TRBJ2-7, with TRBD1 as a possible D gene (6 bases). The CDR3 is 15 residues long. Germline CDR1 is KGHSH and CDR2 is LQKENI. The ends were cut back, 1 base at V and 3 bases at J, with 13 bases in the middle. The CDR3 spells CASSPRGQKDYEQYF. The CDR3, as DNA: TGTGCCAGCTCACCACGGGGACAAAAGGACTACGAGCAGTACTTC.

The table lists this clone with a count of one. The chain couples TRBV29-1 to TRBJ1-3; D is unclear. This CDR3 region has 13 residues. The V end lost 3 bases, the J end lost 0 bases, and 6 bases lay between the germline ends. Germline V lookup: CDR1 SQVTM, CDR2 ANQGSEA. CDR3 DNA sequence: TGCAGCGTTGACGGGAACTCTGGAAACACCATATATTTT. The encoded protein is CSVDGNSGNTIYF.

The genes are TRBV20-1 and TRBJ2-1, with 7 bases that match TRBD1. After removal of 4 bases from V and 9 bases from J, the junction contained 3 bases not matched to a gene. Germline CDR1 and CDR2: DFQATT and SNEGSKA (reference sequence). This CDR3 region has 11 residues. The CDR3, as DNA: TGCAGTGCTAACAGGGGCAGTGAGCAGTTCTTC. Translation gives CSANRGSEQFF.

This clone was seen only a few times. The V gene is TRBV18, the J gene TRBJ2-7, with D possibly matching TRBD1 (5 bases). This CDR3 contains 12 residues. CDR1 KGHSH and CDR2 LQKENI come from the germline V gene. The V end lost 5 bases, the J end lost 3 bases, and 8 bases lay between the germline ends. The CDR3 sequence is CASSKQDYEQYF. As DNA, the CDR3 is TGTGCCAGCTCAAAACAGGACTACGAGCAGTACTTC.

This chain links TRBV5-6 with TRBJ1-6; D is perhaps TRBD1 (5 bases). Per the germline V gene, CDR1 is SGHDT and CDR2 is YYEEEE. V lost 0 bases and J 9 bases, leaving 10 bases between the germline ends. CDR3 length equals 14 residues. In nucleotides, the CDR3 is TGTGCCAGCAGCTTGGCGGGGGTCGGTTCACCCCTCCACTTT. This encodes CASSLAGVGSPLHF.

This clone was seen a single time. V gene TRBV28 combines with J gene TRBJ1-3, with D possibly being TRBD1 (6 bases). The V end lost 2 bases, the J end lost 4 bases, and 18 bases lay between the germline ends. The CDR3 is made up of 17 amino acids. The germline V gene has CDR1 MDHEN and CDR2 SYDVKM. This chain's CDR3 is CASSLSRGSSWGNTIYF. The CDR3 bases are TGTGCCAGCAGTTTAAGTAGGGGGTCTAGCTGGGGAAACACCATATATTTT. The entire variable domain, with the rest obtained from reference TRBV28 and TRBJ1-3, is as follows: DVKVTQSSRYLVKRTGEKVFLECVQDMDHENMFWYRQDPGLGLRLIYFSYDVKMKEKGDIPEGYSVSREKKERFSLILESASTNQTSMYLCASSLSRGSSWGNTIYFGEGSWLTVV.

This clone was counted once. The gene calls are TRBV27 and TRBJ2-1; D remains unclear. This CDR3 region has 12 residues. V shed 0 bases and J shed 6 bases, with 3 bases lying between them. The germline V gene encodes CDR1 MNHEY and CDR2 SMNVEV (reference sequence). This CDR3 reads CASSLSLNEQFF. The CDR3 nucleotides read TGTGCCAGCAGTTTATCCCTCAATGAGCAGTTCTTC.

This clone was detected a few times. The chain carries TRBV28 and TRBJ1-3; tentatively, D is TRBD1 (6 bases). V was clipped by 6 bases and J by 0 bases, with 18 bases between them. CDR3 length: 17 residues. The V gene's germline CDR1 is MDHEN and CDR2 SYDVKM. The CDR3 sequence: CASRGGVGRGSGNTIYF. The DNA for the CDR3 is TGTGCCAGCAGAGGGGGGGTCGGTAGGGGCTCTGGAAACACCATATATTTT.

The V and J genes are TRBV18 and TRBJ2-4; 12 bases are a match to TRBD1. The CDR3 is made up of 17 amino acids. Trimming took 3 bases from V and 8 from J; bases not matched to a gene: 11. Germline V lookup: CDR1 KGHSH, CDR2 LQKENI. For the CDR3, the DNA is TGTGCCAGCTCACCTCAAGGGACAGGGGGCTGGCTTGACATTCAGTACTTC. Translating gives CASSPQGTGGWLDIQYF.

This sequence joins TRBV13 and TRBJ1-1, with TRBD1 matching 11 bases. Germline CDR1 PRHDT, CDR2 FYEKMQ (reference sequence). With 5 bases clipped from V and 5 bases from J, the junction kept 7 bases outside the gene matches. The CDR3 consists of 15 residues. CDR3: CASSPGQGAYTEAFF. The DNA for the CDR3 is TGTGCCAGCAGCCCCGGACAGGGGGCGTATACTGAAGCTTTCTTT.